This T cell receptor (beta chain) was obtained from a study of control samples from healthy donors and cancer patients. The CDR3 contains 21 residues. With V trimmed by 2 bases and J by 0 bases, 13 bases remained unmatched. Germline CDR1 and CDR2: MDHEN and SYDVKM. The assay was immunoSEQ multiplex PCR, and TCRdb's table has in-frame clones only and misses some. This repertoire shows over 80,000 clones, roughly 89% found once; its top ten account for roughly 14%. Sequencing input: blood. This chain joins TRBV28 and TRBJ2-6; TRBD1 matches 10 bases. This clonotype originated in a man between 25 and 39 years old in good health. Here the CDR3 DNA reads TGTGCCAGCAGTTTAGGGTTCTTCGGGACAGGGGTCGCCTCTGGGGCCAACGTCCTGACTTTC. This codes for CASSLGFFGTGVASGANVLTF. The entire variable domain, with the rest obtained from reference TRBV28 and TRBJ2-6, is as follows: DVKVTQSSRYLVKRTGEKVFLECVQDMDHENMFWYRQDPGLGLRLIYFSYDVKMKEKGDIPEGYSVSREKKERFSLILESASTNQTSMYLCASSLGFFGTGVASGANVLTFGAGSRLTVL.